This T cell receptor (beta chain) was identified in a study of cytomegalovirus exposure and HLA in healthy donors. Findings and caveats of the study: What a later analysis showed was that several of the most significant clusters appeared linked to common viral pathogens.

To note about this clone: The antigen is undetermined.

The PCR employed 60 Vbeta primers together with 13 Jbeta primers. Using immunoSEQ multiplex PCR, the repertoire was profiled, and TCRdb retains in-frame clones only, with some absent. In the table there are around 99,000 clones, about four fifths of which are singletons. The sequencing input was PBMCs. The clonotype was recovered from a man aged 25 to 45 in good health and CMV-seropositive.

In DNA, the CDR3 is TGTGCCAGCAGCTTGGGAGGGGGCGGAAGGGAAAAACTGTTTTTT. Translation: CASSLGGGGREKLFF. The chain recombines TRBV5-4 with TRBJ1-4; TRBD1 matches at 7 bases. The V gene end was trimmed by 0 bases and the J gene end by 8 bases; junction bases not matched to a gene: 7. Germline V gene data show CDR1 as SGHNT and CDR2 as YYREEE (reference sequence). The CDR3 length is 15 residues.